The TCR beta chain under discussion was sequenced for a study of blood T cell repertoires in COVID-19. Whole-study context: PBMCs, B-cell-depleted T cells, or T cells provided the cDNA or gDNA that made up the material.

In the study's own analysis: Using reference gene primer amplification, nucleated cell counts were estimated. The protocol was immunoSEQ multiplex PCR, while the TCRdb copy is restricted to in-frame clones and leaves out a portion. V, J and clone size derive from that table, while D and trimming were established from the DNA sequence. The sample yields under 200,000 clones, 87% seen once. V was pared by 3 bases and J by 0 bases, with 7 bases between. The CDR3 extends over 13 amino acids. Germline V gene data show CDR1 as DFQATT and CDR2 as SNEGSKA (reference sequence). This clone has a single count. The sequencing sample was made of peripheral blood. V and J are TRBV20-1 and TRBJ2-3; unclear D gene. The clonotype was recovered from a man younger than 35 with active or convalescent COVID-19. The CDR3 DNA follows: TGCAGTGCTAGTGACCCTAGCACAGATACGCAGTATTTT. Protein product: CSASDPSTDTQYF.